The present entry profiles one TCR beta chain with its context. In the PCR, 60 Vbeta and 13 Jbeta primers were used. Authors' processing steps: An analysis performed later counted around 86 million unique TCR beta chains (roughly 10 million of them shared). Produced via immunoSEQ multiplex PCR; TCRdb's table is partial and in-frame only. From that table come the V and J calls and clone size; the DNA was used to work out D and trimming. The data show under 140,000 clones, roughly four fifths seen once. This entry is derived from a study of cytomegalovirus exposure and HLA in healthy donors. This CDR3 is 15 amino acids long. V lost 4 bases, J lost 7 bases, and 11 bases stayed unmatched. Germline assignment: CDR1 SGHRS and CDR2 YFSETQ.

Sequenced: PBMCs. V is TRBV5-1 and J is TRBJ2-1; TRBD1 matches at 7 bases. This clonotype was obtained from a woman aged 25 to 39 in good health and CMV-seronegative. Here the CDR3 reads CASSAWKGAWNEQFF. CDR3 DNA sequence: TGCGCCAGCAGCGCATGGAAGGGGGCCTGGAATGAGCAGTTCTTC.